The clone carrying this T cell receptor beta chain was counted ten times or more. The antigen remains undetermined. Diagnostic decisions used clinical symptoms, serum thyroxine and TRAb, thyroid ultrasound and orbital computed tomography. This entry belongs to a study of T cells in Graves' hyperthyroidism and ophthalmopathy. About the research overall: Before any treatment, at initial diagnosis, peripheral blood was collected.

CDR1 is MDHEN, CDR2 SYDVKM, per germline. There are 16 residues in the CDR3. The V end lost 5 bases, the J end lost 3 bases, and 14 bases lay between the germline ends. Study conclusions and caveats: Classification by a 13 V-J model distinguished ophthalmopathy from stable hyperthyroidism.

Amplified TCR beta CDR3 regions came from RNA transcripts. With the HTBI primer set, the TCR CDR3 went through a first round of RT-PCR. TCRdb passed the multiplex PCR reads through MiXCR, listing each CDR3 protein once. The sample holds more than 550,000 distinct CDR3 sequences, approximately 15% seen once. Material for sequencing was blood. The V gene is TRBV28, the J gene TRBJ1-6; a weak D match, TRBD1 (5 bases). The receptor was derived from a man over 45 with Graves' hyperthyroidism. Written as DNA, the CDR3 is TGTGCCAGCAGTGAACCGGGACTTCACTATAATTCACCCCTCCACTTT. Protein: CASSEPGLHYNSPLHF.